This T cell receptor (beta chain) originates from a study of T cells in Graves' hyperthyroidism and ophthalmopathy. About the research overall: Before any treatment, at initial diagnosis, peripheral blood was collected. Whole-study findings and limits: Ophthalmopathy, which appeared later, was predicted by the model a median approximately 6.7 months before onset. Blood also held most thyroid clonotypes expanded beyond 0.001.

This CDR3 comprises 12 residues. Germline V CDR1 and CDR2: SEHNR, FQNEAQ (reference sequence). Trimming shortened V by 4 bases and J by 9 bases, and 10 bases separated the two germline ends. Comment on this clonotype: Its target is unknown.

Template material for amplifying TCR beta CDR3 regions consisted of RNA transcripts. First-round RT-PCR of the TCR CDR3 relied on the HTBI primer set. TCRdb fed the multiplex PCR reads into MiXCR, producing one record per CDR3 protein. The table records around 450,000 distinct CDR3 sequences, approximately 14% of them present only once. Newly diagnosed hyperthyroidism patients aged 18 to 65 years had disease lasting under 2 months. The chain uses TRBV7-9 and TRBJ2-1; D is undetermined. Sequencing was carried out using blood. The TCR comes from a young woman with Graves' hyperthyroidism. In DNA, the CDR3 is TGTGCCAGCAGCTCCACTTACCGTGAGCAGTTCTTC. As protein: CASSSTYREQFF. Complete variable domain (other parts from reference TRBV7-9 and TRBJ2-1): DTGVSQNPRHKITKRGQNVTFRCDPISEHNRLYWYRQTLGQGPEFLTYFQNEAQLEKSRLLSDRFSAERPKGSFSTLEIQRTEQGDSAMYLCASSSTYREQFFGPGTRLTVL.